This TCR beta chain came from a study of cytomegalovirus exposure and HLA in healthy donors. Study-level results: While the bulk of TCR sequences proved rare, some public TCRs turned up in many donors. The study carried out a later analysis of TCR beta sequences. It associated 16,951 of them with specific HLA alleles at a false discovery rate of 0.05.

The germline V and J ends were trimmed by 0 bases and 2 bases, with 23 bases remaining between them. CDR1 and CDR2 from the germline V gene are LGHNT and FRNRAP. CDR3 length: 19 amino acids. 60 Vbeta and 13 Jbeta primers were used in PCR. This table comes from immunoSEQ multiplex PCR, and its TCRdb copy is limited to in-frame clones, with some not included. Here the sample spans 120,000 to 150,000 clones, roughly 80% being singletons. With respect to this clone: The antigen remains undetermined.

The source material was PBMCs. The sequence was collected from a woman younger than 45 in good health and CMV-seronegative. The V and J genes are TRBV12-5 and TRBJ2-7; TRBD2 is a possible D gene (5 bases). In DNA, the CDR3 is TGTGCTAGTGGTTTGGTAGCTAGGCGGGCTAATGACTTCCCCTACGAGCAGTACTTC. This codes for CASGLVARRANDFPYEQYF.